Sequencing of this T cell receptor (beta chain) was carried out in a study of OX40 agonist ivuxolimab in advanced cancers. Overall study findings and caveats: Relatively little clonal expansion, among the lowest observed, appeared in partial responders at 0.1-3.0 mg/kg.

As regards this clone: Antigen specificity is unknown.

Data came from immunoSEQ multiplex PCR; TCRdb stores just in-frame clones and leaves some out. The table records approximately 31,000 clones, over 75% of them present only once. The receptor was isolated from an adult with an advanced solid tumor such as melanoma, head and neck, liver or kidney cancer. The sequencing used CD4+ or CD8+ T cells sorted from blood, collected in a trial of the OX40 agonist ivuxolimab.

The CDR3 is CAWRSSGLNTGELFF. The CDR3 region has the DNA TGTGCCTGGAGATCTTCGGGTTTGAACACCGGGGAGCTGTTTTTT. V usage is TRBV30 and J usage is TRBJ2-2; D ambiguous. Trimming removed 3 bases at V and 1 base at J, with 12 bases between. This CDR3 has 15 amino acids. From germline, CDR1 is GTSNPN and CDR2 SVGIG (reference sequence).